This T cell receptor (beta chain) was identified during a study of cytomegalovirus exposure and HLA in healthy donors. Broader study findings: As a later analysis revealed, most CMV-associated TCR beta chains appeared HLA-restricted.

PCR amplification relied on 60 Vbeta primers (plus 13 Jbeta primers). Assay used: immunoSEQ multiplex PCR; TCRdb lists only in-frame clones, some missing. The sample consists of around 100,000 clones, around 60% of them appearing once. Donors consisted of healthy bone marrow donors. Concerning this clone itself: The target antigen is unknown.

The sequenced sample consisted of PBMCs. The receptor's source is a man aged 25-45 years in good health and CMV-seropositive.

The CDR3 DNA follows: TGTGCCAGCAGGGGGGGGAGCTCTGGAAACACCATATATTTT. It codes for CASRGGSSGNTIYF. The chain is built from TRBV6-5 and TRBJ1-3; maybe TRBD1 (5 bases). The CDR3 loop spans 14 amino acids. The germline V gene encodes CDR1 MNHEY and CDR2 SVGAGI. Trimming pared 6 bases from V and 0 bases from J, leaving 9 bases between.